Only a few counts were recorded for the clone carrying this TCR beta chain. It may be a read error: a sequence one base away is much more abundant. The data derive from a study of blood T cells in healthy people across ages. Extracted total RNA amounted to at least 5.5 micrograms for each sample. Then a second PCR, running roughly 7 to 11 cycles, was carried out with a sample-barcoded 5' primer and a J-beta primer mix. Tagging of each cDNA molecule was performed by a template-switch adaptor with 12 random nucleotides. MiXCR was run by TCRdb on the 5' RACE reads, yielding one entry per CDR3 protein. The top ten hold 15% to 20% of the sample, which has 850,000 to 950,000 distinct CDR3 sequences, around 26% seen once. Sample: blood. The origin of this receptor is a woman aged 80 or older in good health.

The chain's CDR3 is CSARGPRGGPQYF. The DNA of the CDR3 is TGCAGTGCTAGAGGCCCCCGGGGAGGTCCGCAGTACTTC. The chain couples TRBV20-1 to TRBJ2-5; D is perhaps TRBD2 (6 bases). The ends were cut back, 1 base at V and 11 bases at J, with 17 bases in the middle. Germline loops: CDR1 DFQATT, CDR2 SNEGSKA (reference sequence). The CDR3 spans 13 residues.